The 26 T cell receptor beta chains below all came from one sample that was sequenced in a study of T-cell reconstitution after alpha-beta-depleted transplantation in children. The authors prepared the TCRbeta library with unique molecular identifiers. In TCRdb, the PCR reads were re-called with MiXCR into one record per CDR3 protein. The sample holds 250,000 to 300,000 distinct CDR3 sequences, 9.5% to 13% seen once. Material: PBMCs, obtained before TCRalphabeta/CD19-depleted stem cell transplant. These receptors all stem from a boy under two years old with acute myeloid leukemia, due to receive a stem cell transplant.

This clonotype showed up just a few times. The CDR3 protein is CASSFQRTYEQYF. The CDR3, as DNA: TGTGCCAGCAGTTTTCAGCGGACCTACGAGCAGTACTTC. J is TRBJ2-7 and V is TRBV12-3 or TRBV12-4; D is possibly TRBD2 (5 bases). Trimming took 3 bases from V and 2 from J, leaving 8 bases between them. The CDR3 has 13 residues.

In this sample, this clonotype turned up many times. V is TRBV20-1 and J is TRBJ2-5; D is undetermined. CDR3 size: 10 residues. Germline-derived CDR1 and CDR2 are DFQATT and SNEGSKA (reference sequence). V was trimmed by 3 bases and J by 5 bases, leaving 4 bases between them. CDR3 sequence (DNA): TGCAGTGCTAGGAGTGAGACCCAGTACTTC. It specifies CSARSETQYF.

The J gene is TRBJ2-1, the V gene TRBV12-1; the table's D gene call, TRBD2, was not cross checked with the DNA. TRBV12-1 is a pseudogene. CDR3 size: 16 residues. In DNA form, the CDR3 reads TGTGGGAGCAGCTTTGAGCATGGCGGGAGACCCTATGAGCAGTTCTTC. This sequence encodes CGSSFEHGGRPYEQFF.

This clonotype was observed a few times. The chain recombines TRBV7-2 with TRBJ2-7, with 8 bases matching TRBD2. The J segment lost 5 bases and the V segment lost 7 bases, leaving 10 bases of the junction unmatched. Per germline, CDR1 SGHTA and CDR2 FQGNSA. This CDR3 region has 14 residues. Written as DNA, the CDR3 is TGTGCCAGCAACCCCATCGGGAGGGGGGACGAGCAGTACTTC. It codes for CASNPIGRGDEQYF.

This clonotype was observed at least ten times. The chain couples TRBV7-3 to TRBJ2-1; 11 bases align to TRBD2. The CDR3 spans 14 residues. The ends lost 3 bases at V and 7 bases at J; junction bases unmatched: 2. The germline CDR1 and CDR2 sequences are SGHTA and FQGTGA. The CDR3 DNA reads as TGTGCCAGCAGCTTTGGACTAGCGGGTAATGAGCAGTTCTTC. Translation: CASSFGLAGNEQFF.

This clonotype was counted only a few times. The chain carries TRBV6-5 and TRBJ2-2; D is unclear. The CDR3 sequence is 15 residues long. Germline-derived CDR1 and CDR2 are MNHEY and SVGAGI. With 3 bases removed from V and 1 base from J, the gap between germline ends came to 9 bases. The CDR3 protein is CASSYLRQNTGELFF. DNA of the CDR3: TGTGCCAGCAGTTATCTCCGACAGAACACCGGGGAGCTGTTTTTT.

A remark on this clonotype: A read error may explain this, as a much larger clone is one base away. V and J are TRBV10-3 and TRBJ2-5; a possible D gene is TRBD2 (6 bases). CDR3 length: 13 residues. The germline gives CDR1 ENHRY, CDR2 SYGVKD. CDR3 region: CAINPGPGETQDF. The CDR3, as DNA: TGTGCCATCAATCCGGGACCGGGAGAGACCCAGGACTTC.

The V and J genes are TRBV10-3 and TRBJ2-2, with 7 bases that match TRBD1. The CDR3 contains 15 residues. Losses at the gene ends were 5 bases for V and 0 bases for J; bases not matched to a gene: 3. Per germline, CDR1 ENHRY and CDR2 SYGVKD. The CDR3 loop is CAISSGQSNTGELFF. CDR3 bases: TGTGCCATCAGTTCGGGACAGTCGAACACCGGGGAGCTGTTTTTT.

V gene TRBV12-3 or TRBV12-4 combines with J gene TRBJ1-5; D gene uncertain. V was trimmed by 5 bases and J by 5 bases, leaving 10 bases between them. The CDR3 is 13 amino acids. CDR3 nucleotide sequence: TGTGCCAGCAGTCCGGTAGCGGATCAGCCCCAGCATTTT. Residues: CASSPVADQPQHF.

The table lists this clonotype with many counts. The chain combines TRBV28 with TRBJ1-5; TRBD1 matches at 9 bases. This CDR3 is 18 amino acids long. J gave up 0 bases and V 2 bases, and 8 bases lay outside the gene matches. Per germline, CDR1 MDHEN and CDR2 SYDVKM. In DNA, the CDR3 is TGTGCCAGCAGTTTAGGGACAGGGTTTCCCTATAGCAATCAGCCCCAGCATTTT. This translates into CASSLGTGFPYSNQPQHF.

This clonotype was counted only a few times. J is TRBJ1-1 and V is TRBV20-1, with D maybe TRBD1 (6 bases). Deletions cut 2 bases from V and 5 bases from J, with 9 bases between. Looked up from germline, CDR1 is DFQATT and CDR2 is SNEGSKA (reference sequence). The CDR3 runs to 12 residues. The CDR3 reads CSARIRGTEAFF. The CDR3 region has the DNA TGCAGTGCTAGAATAAGGGGGACTGAAGCTTTCTTT.

This chain connects TRBV28 to TRBJ2-7; D is uncertain. V dropped 2 bases and J dropped 2 bases, with 13 bases sitting between them. Germline V lookup: CDR1 MDHEN, CDR2 SYDVKM. This CDR3 contains 15 residues. The CDR3 is CASSLRAHLTYEQYF. In nucleotides, the CDR3 is TGTGCCAGCAGTTTACGTGCACACCTGACCTACGAGCAGTACTTC. Full variable domain (missing parts from reference TRBV28 and TRBJ2-7): DVKVTQSSRYLVKRTGEKVFLECVQDMDHENMFWYRQDPGLGLRLIYFSYDVKMKEKGDIPEGYSVSREKKERFSLILESASTNQTSMYLCASSLRAHLTYEQYFGPGTRLTVT.

This clonotype was seen at least ten times. V gene TRBV10-3 combines with J gene TRBJ2-7; 14 bases line up with TRBD2. The trim removed 5 bases at V and 5 bases at J, leaving 5 bases unmatched. Germline CDR1 is ENHRY and CDR2 is SYGVKD. The CDR3 runs 15 residues. CDR3 DNA: TGTGCCATCAGTCGACTAGCGGGAGGGCCCGACGAGCAGTACTTC. Amino acids: CAISRLAGGPDEQYF.

This clonotype was seen ten or more times. The chain recombines TRBV29-1 with TRBJ2-1, with D perhaps matching TRBD2 (6 bases). The CDR3 is 13 amino acids. CDR1 and CDR2 from the germline V gene are SQVTM and ANQGSEA. The V and J ends lost 4 bases and 3 bases respectively, with 10 bases between them. CDR3 sequence (DNA): TGCAGCGTTGGGTCGGGAGTCTACAATGAGCAGTTCTTC. Translated: CSVGSGVYNEQFF.

With regard to this clonotype: It may be a read error: a sequence one base away is much more abundant. The chain couples TRBV7-2 to TRBJ2-7; 7 bases are shared with TRBD2. Germline V gives CDR1 SGHTA, CDR2 FQGNSA. The CDR3 consists of 16 residues. CDR3 sequence reads: CAISLGDLAVSYEQYF. The CDR3 nucleotides read TGTGCCATCAGCTTAGGAGACCTAGCGGTTTCCTACGAGCAGTACTTC.

Ten or more counts support this clonotype. V is TRBV10-2 and J is TRBJ2-7; D is possibly TRBD2 (5 bases). CDR3 length: 14 residues. Trimming pared 8 bases from V and 0 bases from J, leaving 14 bases between. CDR1 and CDR2 (germline): WSHSY, SAAADI. CDR3: CASSRAGHSYEQYF. The CDR3 bases are TGCGCCAGCTCGAGGGCAGGCCACTCCTACGAGCAGTACTTC.

This clonotype showed up many times. The chain uses TRBV5-1 and TRBJ2-7; 8 positions agree with TRBD1. CDR1 and CDR2 from the germline V gene are SGHRS and YFSETQ. V lost 2 bases to trimming and J lost 3 bases; unmatched junction nucleotides: 4. The CDR3 runs to 14 residues. CDR3 protein: CASSFAGQGYEQYF. In DNA, the CDR3 is TGCGCCAGCAGCTTTGCAGGACAGGGCTACGAGCAGTACTTC.

This clonotype was seen more than once but under ten times. The chain is built from TRBV5-1 and TRBJ1-2, with 7 bases that match TRBD1. Trimming at V came to 8 bases and at J to 4 bases, leaving 2 bases not matched to a gene. CDR1 SGHRS and CDR2 YFSETQ come from the germline V gene. The CDR3 runs to 11 residues. The DNA of the CDR3 is TGCGCCAGGGGACAGTCCTATGGCTACACCTTC. It translates to CARGQSYGYTF.

This clonotype was counted at least ten times. J is TRBJ1-1 and V is TRBV29-1; 9 bases match TRBD1. Germline trimming cut 6 bases from V and 3 bases from J; bases unmatched to any gene: 14. Germline CDR1 reads SQVTM; CDR2 reads ANQGSEA. This CDR3 region has 16 residues. Here the CDR3 DNA reads TGCAGCGTCGATGCTACAGGGGGCGCGTTCCACACTGAAGCTTTCTTT. Translating it yields CSVDATGGAFHTEAFF.

The chain employs TRBV29-1 and TRBJ2-7, with 11 bases matching TRBD1. Germline loops: CDR1 SQVTM, CDR2 ANQGSEA. V lost 4 bases to trimming and J lost 6 bases; unmatched junction nucleotides: 11. CDR3 size: 15 residues. The CDR3: CSVVAIGTGGPEQYF. The CDR3 coding sequence is TGCAGCGTTGTAGCGATTGGGACAGGGGGTCCCGAGCAGTACTTC.

This clonotype was recorded many times. A read error may produce the germline difference seen at one junction end. The V call is TRBV5-1, the J call TRBJ2-2, with 9 bases fitting TRBD2. CDR3 length: 16 residues. Germline values: CDR1 SGHRS, CDR2 YFSETQ. Written as DNA, the CDR3 is TGTGCCAGCAGCTTAGTAGCGGGAGTGAACACCGGGGAGCTGTTTTTT. Its translation: CASSLVAGVNTGELFF.

V usage is TRBV5-6 and J usage is TRBJ1-5, with TRBD1 matching over 9 bases. CDR3 length: 15 residues. The junction had 6 bases not matched to a gene; V was cut back by 4 bases and J by 4 bases. From germline, CDR1 is SGHDT and CDR2 YYEEEE. CDR3 DNA sequence: TGTGCCAGCAGCCGGACAGGGGAGGTGAATCAGCCCCAGCATTTT. It specifies CASSRTGEVNQPQHF.

As concerns this clonotype: A much larger clone sits a single nucleotide away, making a read error possible. The chain combines TRBV19 with TRBJ1-5; 12 bases are shared with TRBD1. Germline CDR1 reads LNHDA; CDR2 reads SQIVND (reference sequence). CDR3 size: 15 residues. The CDR3 region has the DNA TGTGACAGTAGTAAGGGACAGGGGGCGATTCAGCCCCAGCATTTT. Translation gives CDSSKGQGAIQPQHF.

At least ten counts were recorded for this clonotype. This chain links TRBV2 with TRBJ2-7; tentative D call: TRBD2 (5 bases). The CDR3 contains 14 residues. Germline CDR1 SNHLY, CDR2 FYNNEI. Trimming cost V 6 bases and J 1 base, with 13 bases left between them. The CDR3 loop reads CASSVEAPSYEQYF. In DNA, the CDR3 is TGTGCCAGCAGCGTGGAGGCCCCTTCCTACGAGCAGTACTTC.

This clonotype was detected ten times or more. The J gene is TRBJ2-7, the V gene TRBV5-1; perhaps TRBD1 as D (6 bases). The CDR3 length is 13 residues. Trimming removed 6 bases at V and 0 bases at J, with 10 bases between. The germline V gene has CDR1 SGHRS and CDR2 YFSETQ. In DNA form, the CDR3 reads TGCGCCAGCACCCTACAGGGCTCCTACGAGCAGTACTTC. Its protein is CASTLQGSYEQYF.

This clonotype was recorded many times. V is TRBV27 and J is TRBJ2-7; 9 positions match TRBD1. Germline V gene data show CDR1 as MNHEY and CDR2 as SMNVEV (reference sequence). The CDR3 length is 13 residues. J gave up 5 bases and V 4 bases, and 3 bases lay outside the gene matches. DNA for the CDR3: TGTGCCAGCAGTTGGGACAGGGCGGACGAGCAGTACTTC. It encodes CASSWDRADEQYF.